One sample yielded the 13 T cell receptor beta chains listed below, sequenced in a study of CD8 T cells in ankylosing spondylitis. TCRdb passed the 5' RACE reads through MiXCR, listing each CDR3 protein once. The sample lists under 300,000 distinct CDR3 sequences, about 11% occurring once. Sequenced: blood, either unsorted or a sorted T cell fraction (not recorded which). These receptor sequences come from a male donor with ankylosing spondylitis or in good health (not recorded which).

The rearrangement uses TRBV30 and TRBJ1-2; 8 bases align to TRBD1. The CDR3 runs 15 residues. Looked up from germline, CDR1 is GTSNPN and CDR2 is SVGIG (reference sequence). V gave up 3 bases and J gave up 2 bases; unmatched junction bases: 8. This CDR3 is CAWSDRDRGNYGYTF. CDR3 in DNA: TGTGCCTGGAGCGACCGAGACAGGGGAAACTATGGCTACACCTTC.

At least ten counts were recorded for this clonotype. The chain recombines TRBV5-1 with TRBJ2-2, with 7 nucleotides matching TRBD1. After removal of 2 bases from V and 0 bases from J, the junction contained 4 bases not matched to a gene. This CDR3 comprises 16 residues. CDR1 and CDR2 (germline): SGHRS, YFSETQ. This CDR3 reads CASSFSTGTNTGELFF. The CDR3 region has the DNA TGCGCCAGCAGCTTTTCGACAGGGACGAACACCGGGGAGCTGTTTTTT.

The gene calls are TRBV4-1 and TRBJ2-7; D not certain. The CDR3 spans 14 residues. V was pared by 1 base and J by 1 base, with 8 bases between. Germline CDR1 is MGHRA and CDR2 is YSYEKL. The chain's CDR3 is CASSQGPLSYEQYF. As DNA, the CDR3 is TGCGCCAGCAGCCAAGGACCTTTATCCTACGAGCAGTACTTC.

This sequence joins TRBV6-5 and TRBJ1-5; D ambiguous. Trimming cost V 0 bases and J 1 base, with 7 bases left between them. The germline V gene has CDR1 MNHEY and CDR2 SVGAGI. The CDR3 is 15 amino acids. The CDR3 protein is CASSYSGRSNQPQHF. The DNA for the CDR3 is TGTGCCAGCAGTTACTCTGGGAGAAGCAATCAGCCCCAGCATTTT.

This clonotype has more than one count but fewer than ten. The rearrangement uses TRBV7-2 and TRBJ1-6; no clear D gene. This CDR3 spans 12 amino acids. The germline CDR1 and CDR2 sequences are SGHTA and FQGNSA. V shed 5 bases and J shed 8 bases, with 7 bases lying between them. The CDR3, as DNA: TGTGCCAGCAGCCCCAACTATTCACCCCTCCACTTT. Its translation: CASSPNYSPLHF.

There are many counts of this clonotype. The chain carries TRBV6-1 and TRBJ2-7; D gene uncertain. The CDR3 is 11 residues long. V lost 3 bases and J 4 bases, leaving 4 bases between the germline ends. The germline CDR1 and CDR2 sequences are MNHNS and SASEGT. The CDR3 region has the DNA TGTGCCAGCAGTGAGTTTTACGAGCAGTACTTC. This codes for CASSEFYEQYF.

On this clonotype: This may be a read error: a much more frequent sequence differs by one nucleotide. The V call is TRBV7-2, the J call TRBJ2-1, with D tentatively TRBD1 (5 bases). Germline V CDR1 and CDR2: SGHTA, FQGNSA. The CDR3 has 16 amino acids. Trimming cost V 1 base and J 6 bases, with 16 bases left between them. The CDR3 sequence is CASSLVKGRGCNEQFF. CDR3 DNA sequence: TGTGCCAGCAGCTTAGTTAAGGGTAGGGGATGCAATGAGCAGTTCTTC.

This clonotype has just a few counts. CDR3 DNA: TGTGCCAGCAGCTTGGGACTAGCGGGAGGCGTAAGTGAGCAGTTCTTC. It translates to CASSLGLAGGVSEQFF. This chain connects TRBV7-2 to TRBJ2-1; 15 nucleotides agree with TRBD2. Per germline, CDR1 SGHTA and CDR2 FQGNSA. V lost 3 bases and J lost 9; bases outside the gene matches: 6. There are 16 residues in the CDR3.

This clonotype was seen repeatedly, ten times or more. The chain combines TRBV27 with TRBJ1-5, with D unresolved. Germline V gives CDR1 MNHEY, CDR2 SMNVEV (reference sequence). The CDR3 is made up of 12 amino acids. V lost 3 bases, J lost 5 bases, and 5 bases lay in between. CDR3 region: CASSFFDQPQHF. The CDR3 nucleotides are TGTGCCAGCAGTTTTTTCGATCAGCCCCAGCATTTT.

Of note for this clonotype: It may be a read error: a sequence one base away is much more abundant. As DNA, the CDR3 is TGTGCCTCTTGCTGGGACACATTACCTCAGCCCCAGCATTTT. Translated: CASCWDTLPQPQHF. The rearrangement uses TRBV6-1 and TRBJ1-5, with D maybe TRBD1 (6 bases). Trimming stripped 11 bases from V and 6 bases from J, with 20 bases between. Germline lookup yields CDR1 MNHNS and CDR2 SASEGT. This CDR3 spans 14 amino acids.

In the case of this clonotype: Germline is not matched at one junction end, which may reflect a read error. The chain recombines TRBV12-3 or TRBV12-4 with TRBJ1-5; 8 bases align to TRBD1. This CDR3 has 14 residues. The CDR3 nucleotides are TGTGCCGGCAGTTTCGGACAGGGCACTCAGCCCCAGCATTTT. Protein: CAGSFGQGTQPQHF.

The rearrangement uses TRBV7-6 and TRBJ2-2; perhaps TRBD1 as D (7 bases). V was clipped by 7 bases and J by 5 bases, with 20 bases between them. The CDR3 length is 16 residues. Germline CDR1 reads SGHVS; CDR2 reads FNYEAQ. In nucleotides, the CDR3 is TGTGCCAGCACCTCCCCTGGGGCAGGGGGGACCGGGGAGCTGTTTTTT. Translating gives CASTSPGAGGTGELFF. The variable domain in full, with the rest retrieved from reference TRBV7-6 and TRBJ2-2, is GAGVSQSPRYKVTKRGQDVALRCDPISGHVSLYWYRQALGQGPEFLTYFNYEAQQDKSGLPNDRFSAERPEGSISTLTIQRTEQRDSAMYRCASTSPGAGGTGELFFGEGSRLTVL.

This clonotype was seen many times. The genes are TRBV20-1 and TRBJ1-4, with 9 positions matching TRBD1. After removal of 1 base from V and 7 bases from J, the junction contained 4 bases not matched to a gene. Looked up from germline, CDR1 is DFQATT and CDR2 is SNEGSKA (reference sequence). The CDR3 contains 14 residues. Here the CDR3 reads CSARAWDRVEKLFF. In DNA, the CDR3 is TGCAGTGCTAGAGCTTGGGACAGGGTTGAAAAACTGTTTTTT.